This T cell receptor (beta chain) was sequenced during a study of cytomegalovirus exposure and HLA in healthy donors. A multiplex PCR was run with 60 Vbeta primers and 13 Jbeta primers. The data were produced by immunoSEQ multiplex PCR, yet TCRdb's version contains in-frame clones alone and is incomplete. The repertoire holds about 110,000 clones, with 60% to 70% as singletons. The CDR3 totals 15 residues. The J segment lost 8 bases and the V segment lost 5 bases, leaving 13 bases of the junction unmatched. Per the germline V gene, CDR1 is KGHSH and CDR2 is LQKENI. Sequencing was done on a sample of PBMCs. This TCR was sampled from a man younger than 40 in good health and CMV-seropositive. V usage is TRBV18 and J usage is TRBJ1-2, with TRBD1 identical over 8 bases. CDR3 region: CASSGESGGYVGYTF. The CDR3 DNA reads as TGTGCCAGCTCAGGTGAATCAGGGGGCTATGTCGGCTACACCTTC.